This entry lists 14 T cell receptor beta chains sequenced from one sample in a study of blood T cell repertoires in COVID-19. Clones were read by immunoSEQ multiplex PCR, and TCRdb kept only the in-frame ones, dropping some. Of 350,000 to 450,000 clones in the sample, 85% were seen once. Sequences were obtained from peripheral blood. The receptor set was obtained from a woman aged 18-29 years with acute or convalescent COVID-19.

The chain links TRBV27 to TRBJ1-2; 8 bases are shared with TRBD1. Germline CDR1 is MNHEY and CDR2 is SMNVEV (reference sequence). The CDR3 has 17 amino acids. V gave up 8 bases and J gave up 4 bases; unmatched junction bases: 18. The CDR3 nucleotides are TGTGCCAGCGGAGTGGGGACAGGAGGTCGAGGATCCTATGGCTACACCTTC. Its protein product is CASGVGTGGRGSYGYTF.

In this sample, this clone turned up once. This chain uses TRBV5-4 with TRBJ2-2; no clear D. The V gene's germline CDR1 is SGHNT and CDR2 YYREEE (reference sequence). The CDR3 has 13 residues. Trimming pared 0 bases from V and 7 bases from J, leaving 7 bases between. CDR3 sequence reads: CASSLVSGGELFF. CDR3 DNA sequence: TGTGCCAGCAGCTTGGTTTCGGGCGGGGAGCTGTTTTTT.

The CDR3 DNA reads TGTGCCAGCAGTGCGGGGTTTGGCACTGAAGCTTTCTTT. It specifies CASSAGFGTEAFF. V gene TRBV2 combines with J gene TRBJ1-1; no definite D call. The V gene lost 4 bases and the J gene lost 4 bases, with 10 bases spanning the gap. The CDR3 sequence is 13 residues long. The germline gives CDR1 SNHLY, CDR2 FYNNEI.

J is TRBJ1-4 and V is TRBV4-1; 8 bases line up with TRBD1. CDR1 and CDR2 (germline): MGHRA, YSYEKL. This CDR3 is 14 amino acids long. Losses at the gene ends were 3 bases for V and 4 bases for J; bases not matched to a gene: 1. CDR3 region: CASSQGQVNEKLFF. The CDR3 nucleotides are TGCGCCAGCAGCCAGGGACAGGTTAATGAAAAACTGTTTTTT.

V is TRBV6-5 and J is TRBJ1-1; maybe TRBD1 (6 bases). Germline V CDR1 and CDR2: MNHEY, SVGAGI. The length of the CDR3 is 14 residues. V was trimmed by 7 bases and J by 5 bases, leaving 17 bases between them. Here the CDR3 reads CASMLRDIGTEAFF. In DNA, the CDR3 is TGTGCCAGCATGTTACGGGACATAGGTACTGAAGCTTTCTTT.

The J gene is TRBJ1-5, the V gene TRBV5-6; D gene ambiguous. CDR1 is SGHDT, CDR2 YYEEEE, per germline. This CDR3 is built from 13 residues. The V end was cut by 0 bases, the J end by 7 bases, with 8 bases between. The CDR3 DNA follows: TGTGCCAGCAGCTTGGGACCGGGGCAGCCCCAGCATTTT. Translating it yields CASSLGPGQPQHF.

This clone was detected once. The CDR3: CASGGTSGYNEQFF. CDR3 coding DNA: TGTGCCAGCGGAGGGACTAGCGGCTACAATGAGCAGTTCTTC. The chain couples TRBV28 to TRBJ2-1; 11 bases are shared with TRBD2. V shed 8 bases and J 3 bases; nucleotides not matched to a gene: 3. This CDR3 has 14 amino acids. Germline loops: CDR1 MDHEN, CDR2 SYDVKM.

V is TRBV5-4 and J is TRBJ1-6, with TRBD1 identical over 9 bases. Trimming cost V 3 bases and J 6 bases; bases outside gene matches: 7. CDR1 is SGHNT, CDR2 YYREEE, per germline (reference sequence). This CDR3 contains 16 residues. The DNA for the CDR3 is TGTGCCAGCAGCTCCCCGACAGGGGGATTTAATTCACCCCTCCACTTT. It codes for CASSSPTGGFNSPLHF. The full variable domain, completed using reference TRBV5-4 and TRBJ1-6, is ETGVTQSPTHLIKTRGQQVTLRCSSQSGHNTVSWYQQALGQGPQFIFQYYREEENGRGNFPPRFSGLQFPNYSSELNVNALELDDSALYLCASSSPTGGFNSPLHFGNGTRLTVT.

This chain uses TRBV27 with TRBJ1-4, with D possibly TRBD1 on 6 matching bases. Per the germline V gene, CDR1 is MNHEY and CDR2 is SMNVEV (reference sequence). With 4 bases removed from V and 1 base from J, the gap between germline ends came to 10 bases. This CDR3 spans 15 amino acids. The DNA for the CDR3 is TGTGCCAGCAGTTCAGGGGAGATAACTAATGAAAAACTGTTTTTT. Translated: CASSSGEITNEKLFF.

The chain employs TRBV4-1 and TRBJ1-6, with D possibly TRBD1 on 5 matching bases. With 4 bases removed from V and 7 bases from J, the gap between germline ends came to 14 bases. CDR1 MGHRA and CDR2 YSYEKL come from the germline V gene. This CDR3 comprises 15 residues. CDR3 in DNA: TGCGCCAGCAGCCTGTTTGGGGCTGGGAATTCACCCCTCCACTTT. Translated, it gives CASSLFGAGNSPLHF.

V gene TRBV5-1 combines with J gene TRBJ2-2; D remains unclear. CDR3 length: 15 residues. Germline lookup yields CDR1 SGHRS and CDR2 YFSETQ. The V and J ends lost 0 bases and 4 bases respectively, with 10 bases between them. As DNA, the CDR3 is TGCGCCAGCAGCTTGGCCGTCTTACTCACCGGGGAGCTGTTTTTT. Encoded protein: CASSLAVLLTGELFF.

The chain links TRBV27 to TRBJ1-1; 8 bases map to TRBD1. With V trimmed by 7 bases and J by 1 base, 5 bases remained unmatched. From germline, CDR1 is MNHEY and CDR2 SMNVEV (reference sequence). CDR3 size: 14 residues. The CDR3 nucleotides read TGTGCCAGCACCCGACAGGGGACGAACACTGAAGCTTTCTTT. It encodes CASTRQGTNTEAFF.

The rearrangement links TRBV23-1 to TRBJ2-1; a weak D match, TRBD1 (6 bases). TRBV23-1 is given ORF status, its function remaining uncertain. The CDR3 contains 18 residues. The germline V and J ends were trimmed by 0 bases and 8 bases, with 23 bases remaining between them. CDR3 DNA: TGCGCCAGCAGTCAATCAGGGGCGTGGGGGCTCTCTATATATGAGCAGTTCTTC. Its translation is CASSQSGAWGLSIYEQFF.

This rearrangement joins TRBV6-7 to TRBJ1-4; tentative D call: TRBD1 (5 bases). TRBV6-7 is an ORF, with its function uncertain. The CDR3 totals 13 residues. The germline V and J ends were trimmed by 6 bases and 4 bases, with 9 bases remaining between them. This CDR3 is CASSPGGNEKLFF. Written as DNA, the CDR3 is TGTGCCAGCAGCCCCGGGGGTAATGAAAAACTGTTTTTT.